This T cell receptor (beta chain) is from a study of T cells in Graves' hyperthyroidism and ophthalmopathy. What was amplified from RNA transcripts were TCR beta CDR3 regions. RT-PCR in the first round (using the HTBI primer set) targeted the TCR CDR3. Using its own MiXCR run on the multiplex PCR reads, TCRdb lists one record per CDR3 protein. The sample contains about 360,000 distinct CDR3 sequences, approximately 15% of which appear only once. The germline gives CDR1 DFQATT, CDR2 SNEGSKA (reference sequence). V was cut by 0 bases and J by 6 bases, with 17 bases left in between. The CDR3 runs to 15 residues.

The V and J genes are TRBV20-1 and TRBJ1-1; possibly TRBD1 for D (5 bases). The receptor's source is a young man with Graves' hyperthyroidism that later progressed to Graves' ophthalmopathy. The material sequenced was blood. The CDR3 DNA reads TGCAGTGCTAGAGATTGGCGGGGGGGAAGGTCTGAAGCTTTCTTT. Translated, it gives CSARDWRGGRSEAFF.